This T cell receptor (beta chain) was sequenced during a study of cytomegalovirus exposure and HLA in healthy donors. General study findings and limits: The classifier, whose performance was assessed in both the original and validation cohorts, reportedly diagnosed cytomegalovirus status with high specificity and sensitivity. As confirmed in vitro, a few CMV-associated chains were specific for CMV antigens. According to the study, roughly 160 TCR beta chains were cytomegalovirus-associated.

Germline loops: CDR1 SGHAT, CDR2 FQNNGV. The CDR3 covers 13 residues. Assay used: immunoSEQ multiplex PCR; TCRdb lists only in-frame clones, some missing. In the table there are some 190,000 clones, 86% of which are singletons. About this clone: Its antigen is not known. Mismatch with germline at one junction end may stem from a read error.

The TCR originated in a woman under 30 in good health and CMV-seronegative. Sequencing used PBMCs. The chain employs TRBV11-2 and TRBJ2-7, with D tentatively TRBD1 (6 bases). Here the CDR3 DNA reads TGTGCCAGCCGCTTTACAGGGAAGCACGAGCAGTACTTC. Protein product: CASRFTGKHEQYF.